These 24 T cell receptor beta chains were all obtained from the same sample, sequenced in a study of radiation and T cells in renal cell carcinoma. Measured with immunoSEQ multiplex PCR; TCRdb has only the in-frame clones, and not every one. The sample includes roughly 75,000 clones, roughly 87% seen only once; the top ten take 5.5% to 7.5%. Specified time point: blood 2 weeks post-SBRT. Treatment indicated: 15 Gy SBRT to primary tumor, nephrectomy 4 weeks later. Material: blood, obtained from a patient whose treatment included radiotherapy and nephrectomy. These receptor sequences come from a man between 60 and 75 years old with renal cell carcinoma.

CDR3: CASLPFAGQNNEQFF. CDR3 nucleotides: TGTGCCAGCTTACCCTTTGCGGGACAAAACAATGAGCAGTTCTTC. The chain is built from TRBV18 and TRBJ2-1, with D perhaps matching TRBD1 or TRBD2 (6 bases each). Germline values: CDR1 KGHSH, CDR2 LQKENI. V was pared by 7 bases and J by 5 bases, with 18 bases between. This CDR3 contains 15 residues.

This clone has just one count. This sequence joins TRBV27 and TRBJ2-7, with 8 nucleotides matching TRBD2. CDR1 is MNHEY, CDR2 SMNVEV, per germline (reference sequence). V shed 3 bases and J 3 bases; nucleotides not matched to a gene: 1. The CDR3 runs 13 residues. CDR3 DNA: TGTGCCAGCAGTTTGGGACTAGACTACGAGCAGTACTTC. This translates into CASSLGLDYEQYF.

A single count supports this clone. The rearrangement uses TRBV7-9 and TRBJ1-2; tentative D call: TRBD1 (5 bases). V lost 4 bases, J lost 1 base, and 16 bases lay in between. This CDR3 has 16 residues. Germline loops: CDR1 SEHNR, CDR2 FQNEAQ (reference sequence). The CDR3 DNA follows: TGTGCCAGCAGCTCGGCCTCAGGGAGTTTTAACTATGGCTACACCTTC. Encoded protein: CASSSASGSFNYGYTF.

This clone appeared a few times. The gene calls are TRBV15 and TRBJ2-6; 9 bases match TRBD2. J was trimmed by 0 bases and V by 2 bases; bases with no gene match: 8. The CDR3 is 19 amino acids. The germline V gene encodes CDR1 LNHNV and CDR2 YYDKDF (reference sequence). The CDR3 coding sequence is TGTGCCACCAGCAGATCCAGACTAGCGGAACCCTCTGGGGCCAACGTCCTGACTTTC. It encodes CATSRSRLAEPSGANVLTF.

The J gene is TRBJ1-4, the V gene TRBV11-3; D unresolved. Trimming left V 3 bases short and J 5 bases short, with 10 bases between. CDR1 SGHNT and CDR2 YENEEA come from the germline V gene. This CDR3 is 14 amino acids long. DNA for the CDR3: TGTGCCAGCAGCTTTTTCCCTCTCAATGAAAAACTGTTTTTT. As protein: CASSFFPLNEKLFF.

The V gene is TRBV27, the J gene TRBJ2-7; D uncertain. CDR3 length equals 13 residues. V gave up 3 bases and J gave up 3 bases, with 9 bases separating them. CDR1 and CDR2 from the germline V gene are MNHEY and SMNVEV (reference sequence). CDR3 DNA sequence: TGTGCCAGCAGTTTGGGCGCAAACTACGAGCAGTACTTC. Its protein is CASSLGANYEQYF.

The chain carries TRBV10-3 and TRBJ2-7, with D possibly TRBD2 on 6 matching bases. The CDR3 is made up of 14 amino acids. In germline, CDR1 is ENHRY, CDR2 SYGVKD. V was pared by 6 bases and J by 3 bases, with 15 bases between. The CDR3: CAISTAGRGYEQYF. CDR3 in DNA: TGTGCCATCAGCACCGCGGGACGCGGCTACGAGCAGTACTTC.

The chain carries TRBV27 and TRBJ2-3; 9 bases match TRBD2. V gave up 7 bases and J gave up 0 bases; unmatched junction bases: 8. CDR3 length: 16 amino acids. The germline CDR1 and CDR2 sequences are MNHEY and SMNVEV (reference sequence). This CDR3 is CASKTPLAGSTDTQYF. The CDR3 DNA reads as TGTGCCAGCAAAACTCCTCTAGCGGGGAGCACAGATACGCAGTATTTT.

The J gene is TRBJ2-2, the V gene TRBV9; a weak D match, TRBD2 (5 bases). The V and J ends lost 10 bases and 0 bases respectively, with 13 bases between them. Germline V CDR1 and CDR2: SGDLS, YYNGEE. The CDR3 length is 14 residues. The CDR3 nucleotides are TGTGCCGCCGGGGAAAGGGCGAACACCGGGGAGCTGTTTTTT. Protein: CAAGERANTGELFF.

The chain joins TRBV11-2 to TRBJ2-3; D is possibly TRBD1 or TRBD2 (5 bases each). The length of the CDR3 is 12 residues. Germline CDR1 and CDR2: SGHAT and FQNNGV. Trimming took off 8 bases at V and 4 bases at J, with 10 bases between the two ends. CDR3 protein: CASRGPADTQYF. The DNA for the CDR3 is TGTGCCAGCCGGGGACCCGCAGATACGCAGTATTTT.

The chain joins TRBV6-1 to TRBJ1-1; D is undetermined. CDR3 size: 13 residues. The germline V gene encodes CDR1 MNHNS and CDR2 SASEGT. V lost 6 bases and J 2 bases, leaving 10 bases between the germline ends. Here the CDR3 reads CASSPNGNTEAFF. In DNA form, the CDR3 reads TGTGCCAGCAGCCCGAACGGAAACACTGAAGCTTTCTTT.

The chain uses TRBV5-5 and TRBJ2-1; 9 bases are shared with TRBD2. The CDR3 is 17 amino acids. Unmatched junction bases numbered 9, after V lost 1 base and J lost 4 bases. Germline CDR1 is SGHKS and CDR2 is YYEKEE (reference sequence). CDR3 sequence: CASSLSPSGKGYNEQFF. As DNA, the CDR3 is TGTGCCAGCAGCTTGTCCCCTAGCGGGAAAGGTTACAATGAGCAGTTCTTC.

The chain combines TRBV6-6 with TRBJ2-7; D remains unclear. The CDR3 is made up of 15 amino acids. CDR1 and CDR2 from the germline V gene are MNHNY and SVGAGI (reference sequence). V lost 2 bases and J 3 bases, leaving 14 bases between the germline ends. CDR3: CASSYPLFRYYEQYF. CDR3 DNA: TGTGCCAGCAGTTACCCCCTCTTCAGGTACTACGAGCAGTACTTC.

This chain uses TRBV6-5 with TRBJ1-5; 8 bases match TRBD1. J was trimmed by 7 bases and V by 6 bases; bases with no gene match: 8. The CDR3 contains 14 residues. Germline CDR1 and CDR2: MNHEY and SVGAGI. The CDR3 bases are TGTGCCAGCAGATTAGTACAGGGGGAGCAGCCCCAGCATTTT. Its translation: CASRLVQGEQPQHF.

This chain uses TRBV28 with TRBJ2-2; 11 bases are shared with TRBD2. Per the germline V gene, CDR1 is MDHEN and CDR2 is SYDVKM. The CDR3 extends over 17 amino acids. After removal of 5 bases from V and 5 bases from J, the junction contained 10 bases not matched to a gene. CDR3 coding DNA: TGTGCCAGCAGTGGTGTAGCGGGAGGGCCAGAGACCGGGGAGCTGTTTTTT. Encoded protein: CASSGVAGGPETGELFF.

The V call is TRBV6-1, the J call TRBJ1-4; 9 bases match TRBD1. From germline, CDR1 is MNHNS and CDR2 SASEGT. V shed 1 base and J 11 bases; nucleotides not matched to a gene: 11. This CDR3 comprises 16 residues. CDR3 region: CASSEVNPGQGRKLFF. DNA of the CDR3: TGTGCCAGCAGTGAAGTCAATCCGGGACAGGGTAGGAAACTGTTTTTT.

V and J are TRBV5-5 and TRBJ2-1; D uncertain. The CDR3 runs to 15 residues. The ends were cut back, 2 bases at V and 2 bases at J, with 11 bases in the middle. The germline V gene encodes CDR1 SGHKS and CDR2 YYEKEE (reference sequence). The CDR3 nucleotides are TGTGCCAGCAGCTTCTCCCACCACCCCTACAATGAGCAGTTCTTC. Its protein product is CASSFSHHPYNEQFF. The full variable domain, rest sourced from reference TRBV5-5 and TRBJ2-1, is DAGVTQSPTHLIKTRGQQVTLRCSPISGHKSVSWYQQVLGQGPQFIFQYYEKEERGRGNFPDRFSARQFPNYSSELNVNALLLGDSALYLCASSFSHHPYNEQFFGPGTRLTVL.

The chain carries TRBV4-1 and TRBJ2-1, with D possibly matching TRBD2 (5 bases). The V gene lost 0 bases and the J gene lost 7 bases, with 13 bases spanning the gap. In germline, CDR1 is MGHRA, CDR2 YSYEKL. The CDR3 covers 15 residues. CDR3 protein: CASSQEGSSLNEQFF. The CDR3, as DNA: TGCGCCAGCAGCCAAGAGGGGTCTAGCCTAAATGAGCAGTTCTTC.

The gene calls are TRBV5-4 and TRBJ2-5; D is unresolved. Trimming took off 2 bases at V and 0 bases at J, with 11 bases between the two ends. Per the germline V gene, CDR1 is SGHNT and CDR2 is YYREEE (reference sequence). This CDR3 is 15 amino acids long. The CDR3 bases are TGTGCCAGCAGCTTCTTTCTTGGCTACCAAGAGACCCAGTACTTC. It specifies CASSFFLGYQETQYF.

The chain employs TRBV14 and TRBJ2-7; D is possibly TRBD2 (5 bases). Trimming removed 1 base at V and 4 bases at J, with 14 bases between. Germline CDR1 SGHDN, CDR2 FVKESK. CDR3 length: 15 residues. CDR3 coding DNA: TGTGCCAGCAGCCAAGCCCCGGGAAGCCCGTACGAGCAGTACTTC. Amino acid sequence: CASSQAPGSPYEQYF.

In its sample, this clone was seen a few times. The chain links TRBV6-6 to TRBJ1-5; a possible D gene is TRBD1 (5 bases). Trimming took off 0 bases at V and 5 bases at J, with 11 bases between the two ends. The CDR3 covers 15 residues. Germline V CDR1 and CDR2: MNHNY, SVGAGI (reference sequence). CDR3 coding DNA: TGTGCCAGCAGTTACTCCGGGACTTGGGATCAGCCCCAGCATTTT. As protein: CASSYSGTWDQPQHF.

The chain uses TRBV5-1 and TRBJ2-7, with 11 bases fitting TRBD2. V gave up 4 bases and J gave up 5 bases; unmatched junction bases: 8. Per germline, CDR1 SGHRS and CDR2 YFSETQ. The CDR3 contains 15 residues. CDR3 sequence (DNA): TGCGCCAGCAGCATAACTAGCGGGAGCGGCAACGAGCAGTACTTC. It yields the protein CASSITSGSGNEQYF.

This clone was detected once. The rearrangement uses TRBV19 and TRBJ2-4; D is unclear. Trimming took 5 bases from V and 3 from J, leaving 8 bases between them. Looked up from germline, CDR1 is LNHDA and CDR2 is SQIVND (reference sequence). The length of the CDR3 is 13 residues. The CDR3 DNA reads as TGTGCCAGTAGTTTTACCGACAAAAACATTCAGTACTTC. This sequence encodes CASSFTDKNIQYF.

The chain links TRBV28 to TRBJ1-5; D may be TRBD1 (5 bases). Trimming removed 6 bases from V and 0 bases from J, with 12 bases in between. Germline values: CDR1 MDHEN, CDR2 SYDVKM. This CDR3 is built from 15 residues. This chain's CDR3 is CASRSRALSNQPQHF. The CDR3 nucleotides are TGTGCCAGCAGATCCAGGGCTCTTAGCAATCAGCCCCAGCATTTT.